Presented here are 19 T cell receptor beta chains from one specimen sequenced in a study of blood T cells in healthy people across ages. The authors ran a second PCR of about 7 to 11 cycles using a sample-barcoded 5' primer and a J-beta primer mix. One entry per CDR3 protein results from TCRdb running MiXCR on the 5' RACE reads. The sample consists of 910,000 or so distinct CDR3 sequences, about 51% of them appearing once. The sequenced sample was blood. The origin of the receptors is a woman aged 60-75 years in good health.

CDR3 sequence: CSARWREGYNEQFF. CDR3 coding DNA: TGCAGTGCTAGGTGGCGGGAGGGCTACAATGAGCAGTTCTTC. The chain employs TRBV20-1 and TRBJ2-1, with TRBD2 matching over 9 bases. The CDR3 is 14 residues long. From germline, CDR1 is DFQATT and CDR2 SNEGSKA (reference sequence). With 3 bases clipped from V and 3 bases from J, the junction kept 3 bases outside the gene matches.

Concerning this clonotype itself: Its ends do not fully match the called genes, so a read error is possible. The V gene is TRBV29-1, the J gene TRBJ1-1, with TRBD1 matching over 11 bases. CDR1 and CDR2 (germline): SQVTM, ANQGSEA. This CDR3 is built from 15 residues. The CDR3 here is CSVRTGGVSFTEVFF. The CDR3 region has the DNA TGCAGCGTGCGGACAGGGGGCGTTTCCTTCACTGAAGTTTTCTTT.

The J gene is TRBJ2-7, the V gene TRBV6-1; no clear D. This CDR3 contains 12 residues. Per the germline V gene, CDR1 is MNHNS and CDR2 is SASEGT. Trimming left V 6 bases short and J 5 bases short, with 11 bases between. CDR3 in amino acids: CASSPNNNEQYF. The CDR3 region has the DNA TGTGCCAGCAGCCCCAATAACAACGAGCAGTACTTC.

The CDR3 DNA reads as TGTGCCAGCAGCCTATCCGCCGGGACTAGCGGGCGGAATGAGCAGTTCTTC. It codes for CASSLSAGTSGRNEQFF. The chain joins TRBV3-1 to TRBJ2-1; 12 bases match TRBD2. Germline V lookup: CDR1 LGHDT, CDR2 YNNKEL (reference sequence). The CDR3 loop spans 17 amino acids. With 4 bases clipped from V and 7 bases from J, the junction kept 11 bases outside the gene matches.

J is TRBJ2-1 and V is TRBV12-3 or TRBV12-4, with D unclear. Trimming cost V 3 bases and J 10 bases, with 10 bases left between them. CDR3 length: 12 amino acids. In DNA form, the CDR3 reads TGTGCCAGCAGTTTCCGTCACGGGGAGCAGTTCTTC. Its protein product is CASSFRHGEQFF.

In its sample, this clonotype was seen a few times. This sequence joins TRBV7-2 and TRBJ2-7; D remains unclear. This CDR3 is built from 12 residues. The germline V gene has CDR1 SGHTA and CDR2 FQGNSA. The ends were cut back, 5 bases at V and 6 bases at J, with 11 bases in the middle. The CDR3 loop is CASSRHVGEQYF. In DNA, the CDR3 is TGTGCCAGCAGCCGCCACGTTGGCGAGCAGTACTTC.

This clonotype has only a few counts. CDR3 loop: CAISPRDRGLHEQYF. As DNA, the CDR3 is TGTGCCATCAGTCCCCGGGACAGGGGGCTCCACGAGCAGTACTTC. This chain joins TRBV10-3 and TRBJ2-7, with 12 bases aligning to TRBD1. The CDR3 spans 15 residues. The junction had 7 bases not matched to a gene; V was cut back by 5 bases and J by 5 bases. CDR1 is ENHRY, CDR2 SYGVKD, per germline.

This clonotype was counted a few times. The CDR3 loop reads CASRRTYSGANVLTF. CDR3 DNA sequence: TGTGCCAGCAGAAGGACTTATTCTGGGGCCAACGTCCTGACTTTC. V and J are TRBV28 and TRBJ2-6; maybe TRBD2 (5 bases). Trimming stripped 6 bases from V and 1 base from J, with 10 bases between. The CDR3 sequence is 15 residues long. The germline V gene has CDR1 MDHEN and CDR2 SYDVKM.

V and J are TRBV25-1 and TRBJ1-1; D remains unclear. The CDR3 loop spans 13 amino acids. The germline V gene has CDR1 MGHDK and CDR2 SYGVNS. The V end was cut by 5 bases, the J end by 5 bases, with 12 bases between. The CDR3 DNA is TGTGCCAGCAGTCAACGGGTTTCAACTGAAGCTTTCTTT. It translates to CASSQRVSTEAFF.

This clonotype was observed a few times. The V call is TRBV29-1, the J call TRBJ2-7, with TRBD1 matching over 10 bases. Germline CDR1 and CDR2: SQVTM and ANQGSEA. CDR3 size: 14 residues. The trim removed 3 bases at V and 5 bases at J, leaving 7 bases unmatched. The CDR3 is CSVDKGQGFHEQYF. The CDR3 DNA sequence: TGCAGCGTTGATAAGGGACAGGGGTTCCACGAGCAGTACTTC.

A few counts support this clonotype. This rearrangement joins TRBV12-3 or TRBV12-4 to TRBJ2-1; 12 nucleotides align to TRBD2. The CDR3 loop spans 19 amino acids. With V trimmed by 4 bases and J by 0 bases, 10 bases remained unmatched. CDR3 DNA sequence: TGTGCCAGCAGTTCCGATCCACGGACTAGCGGGACCTCCTACAATGAGCAGTTCTTC. It yields the protein CASSSDPRTSGTSYNEQFF.

This clonotype came up a few times. This chain links TRBV7-2 with TRBJ1-6; 7 nucleotides line up with TRBD1. The CDR3 runs 15 residues. Germline CDR1 and CDR2: SGHTA and FQGNSA. V shed 1 base and J 9 bases; nucleotides not matched to a gene: 6. CDR3: CASSLVIGGSSPLHF. The CDR3 DNA reads TGTGCCAGCAGCTTAGTCATAGGGGGCAGTTCACCCCTCCACTTT.

The chain recombines TRBV20-1 with TRBJ2-7; 7 bases agree with TRBD1. Germline V gene data show CDR1 as DFQATT and CDR2 as SNEGSKA (reference sequence). V lost 6 bases and J lost 0; bases outside the gene matches: 11. This CDR3 contains 15 residues. CDR3 sequence: CSATNRGLSSYEQYF. CDR3 DNA sequence: TGCAGTGCAACAAACAGGGGCCTAAGCTCCTACGAGCAGTACTTC.

V and J are TRBV12-3 or TRBV12-4 and TRBJ1-5; D unclear. The CDR3 has 12 residues. The V end lost 5 bases, the J end lost 4 bases, and 6 bases lay between the germline ends. The CDR3 reads CASSVRNQPQHF. Written as DNA, the CDR3 is TGTGCCAGCAGTGTCCGGAATCAGCCCCAGCATTTT.

The chain links TRBV20-1 to TRBJ2-1, with D possibly TRBD1 on 5 matching bases. The CDR3 totals 12 residues. The germline V gene has CDR1 DFQATT and CDR2 SNEGSKA (reference sequence). Trimming stripped 0 bases from V and 7 bases from J, with 7 bases between. CDR3 sequence: CSAREGHNEQFF. The CDR3 DNA sequence: TGCAGTGCTAGAGAGGGGCATAATGAGCAGTTCTTC.

V and J are TRBV3-1 and TRBJ2-2, with D possibly being TRBD1 (5 bases). Trimming left V 1 base short and J 6 bases short, with 18 bases between. There are 17 residues in the CDR3. Germline assignment: CDR1 LGHDT and CDR2 YNNKEL (reference sequence). The CDR3 loop is CASSQVVLSVGAGELFF. The CDR3 nucleotides read TGTGCCAGCAGCCAAGTCGTGCTGTCGGTAGGGGCCGGGGAGCTGTTTTTT.

This clonotype appeared once. The chain carries TRBV4-1 and TRBJ2-6; possibly TRBD1 for D (5 bases). Germline CDR1 reads MGHRA; CDR2 reads YSYEKL. The CDR3 has 18 residues. The V end was cut by 5 bases, the J end by 2 bases, with 19 bases between. CDR3 region: CASSYRQFPFAGANVLTF. The CDR3 region has the DNA TGCGCCAGCAGCTACCGACAGTTCCCCTTTGCTGGGGCCAACGTCCTGACTTTC.

This clonotype came up a few times. This rearrangement joins TRBV4-1 to TRBJ2-1; D gene unclear. The length of the CDR3 is 13 residues. Trimming cost V 0 bases and J 12 bases, with 12 bases left between them. Germline V gene lookup returns CDR1 MGHRA and CDR2 YSYEKL. The CDR3 bases are TGCGCCAGCAGCCAAGATCTAGAAGGACCGCAGTTCTTC. This encodes CASSQDLEGPQFF.

The rearrangement uses TRBV4-1 and TRBJ2-2; TRBD2 might be the D (5 bases). The germline gives CDR1 MGHRA, CDR2 YSYEKL. V was trimmed by 0 bases and J by 6 bases, leaving 11 bases between them. The CDR3 spans 15 residues. The DNA for the CDR3 is TGCGCCAGCAGCCAAGAAGTCCGGCGGGCCGGGGAGCTGTTTTTT. Its translation: CASSQEVRRAGELFF.